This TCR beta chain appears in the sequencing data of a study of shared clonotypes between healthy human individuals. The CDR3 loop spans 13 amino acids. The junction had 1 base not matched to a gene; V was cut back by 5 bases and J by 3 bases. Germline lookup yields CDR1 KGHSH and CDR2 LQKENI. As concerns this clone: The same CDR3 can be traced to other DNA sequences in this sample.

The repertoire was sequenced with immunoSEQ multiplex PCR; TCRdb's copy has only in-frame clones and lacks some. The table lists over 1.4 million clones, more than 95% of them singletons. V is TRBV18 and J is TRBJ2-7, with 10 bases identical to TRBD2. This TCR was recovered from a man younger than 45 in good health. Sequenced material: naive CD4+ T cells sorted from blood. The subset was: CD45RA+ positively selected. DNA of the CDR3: TGTGCCAGCTCATTAGCGGGAGGCTACGAGCAGTACTTC. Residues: CASSLAGGYEQYF.